Following are 17 T cell receptor beta chains from one sample sequenced in a study of blood T cell repertoires in COVID-19. The data were produced by immunoSEQ multiplex PCR, yet TCRdb's version contains in-frame clones alone and is incomplete. The sample lists some 120,000 clones, approximately 80% occurring once. What was sequenced was peripheral blood. The receptor set was obtained from a woman aged 55-69 years with acute or convalescent COVID-19.

The rearrangement uses TRBV2 and TRBJ2-3, with 11 bases that match TRBD1. Germline CDR1 is SNHLY and CDR2 is FYNNEI. The V segment lost 9 bases and the J segment 6 bases; nucleotides outside the gene matches: 11. The CDR3 sequence is 15 residues long. The CDR3 nucleotides are TGTGCCAGGGGCCCGGGACAGGGGGGGCCGGATACGCAGTATTTT. It specifies CARGPGQGGPDTQYF. Looking up the rest from reference TRBV2 and TRBJ2-3 gives the full variable domain: EPEVTQTPSHQVTQMGQEVILRCVPISNHLYFYWYRQILGQKVEFLVSFYNNEISEKSEIFDDQFSVERPDGSNFTLKIRSTKLEDSAMYFCARGPGQGGPDTQYFGPGTRLTVL.

The chain couples TRBV11-2 to TRBJ2-3; 10 bases are a match to TRBD2. Trimming removed 6 bases from V and 3 bases from J; junction bases left unmatched: 6. The CDR3 runs 15 residues. Germline V lookup: CDR1 SGHAT, CDR2 FQNNGV. CDR3 nucleotides: TGTGCCAGCAGGCCTCCGGGACTAGCGACAGATACGCAGTATTTT. Amino acid sequence: CASRPPGLATDTQYF. Together with reference TRBV11-2 and TRBJ2-3, the CDR3 gives the full variable domain: EAGVAQSPRYKIIEKRQSVAFWCNPISGHATLYWYQQILGQGPKLLIQFQNNGVVDDSQLPKDRFSAERLKGVDSTLKIQPAKLEDSAVYLCASRPPGLATDTQYFGPGTRLTVL.

This sequence joins TRBV24-1 and TRBJ1-2, with D possibly TRBD1 on 5 matching bases. The CDR3 extends over 14 amino acids. The germline V gene has CDR1 KGHDR and CDR2 SFDVKD. Trimming shortened V by 1 base and J by 7 bases, and 12 bases separated the two germline ends. This CDR3 reads CATSDFSRVAGYTF. CDR3 DNA: TGTGCCACCAGTGATTTCTCCAGGGTGGCTGGCTACACCTTC.

The genes are TRBV2 and TRBJ2-6, with TRBD1 as a possible D gene (5 bases). Trimming shortened V by 7 bases and J by 4 bases, and 14 bases separated the two germline ends. In germline, CDR1 is SNHLY, CDR2 FYNNEI. This CDR3 spans 15 amino acids. The DNA for the CDR3 is TGTGCCAGCACCAAAGGGGCAACAGGGGCCAACGTCCTGACTTTC. It codes for CASTKGATGANVLTF.

The V and J genes are TRBV29-1 and TRBJ2-5; D not certain. The CDR3 has 10 residues. V was clipped by 6 bases and J by 2 bases, with 4 bases between them. Germline V gives CDR1 SQVTM, CDR2 ANQGSEA. The CDR3 region has the DNA TGCAGCGTCTCTCAAGAGACCCAGTACTTC. It codes for CSVSQETQYF. Combining the CDR3 with reference TRBV29-1 and TRBJ2-5 gives the whole variable domain SAVISQKPSRDICQRGTSLTIQCQVDSQVTMMFWYRQQPGQSLTLIATANQGSEATYESGFVIDKFPISRPNLTFSTLTVSNMSPEDSSIYLCSVSQETQYFGPGTRLLVL.

The rearrangement uses TRBV3-1 (or the pseudogene TRBV3-2) and TRBJ2-2; D might be TRBD1 (5 bases). The V end lost 4 bases, the J end lost 0 bases, and 9 bases lay between the germline ends. CDR3 length equals 15 residues. Germline lookup yields CDR1 LGHDT and CDR2 YNNKEL (reference sequence). This CDR3 is CASSPTQANTGELFF. The CDR3 DNA is TGTGCCAGCAGCCCCACACAGGCGAACACCGGGGAGCTGTTTTTT.

The chain has TRBV19 and TRBJ1-3; no definite D call. V dropped 6 bases and J dropped 2 bases, with 11 bases sitting between them. CDR1 and CDR2 (germline): LNHDA, SQIVND (reference sequence). The CDR3 length is 14 residues. This CDR3 reads CASSSDGAGNTIYF. Here the CDR3 DNA reads TGTGCCAGTAGCTCCGACGGGGCTGGAAACACCATATATTTT.

This rearrangement joins TRBV5-1 to TRBJ1-2; TRBD1 aligns across 7 bases. The CDR3 runs to 12 residues. Germline lookup yields CDR1 SGHRS and CDR2 YFSETQ. V shed 3 bases, J shed 12 bases, and the junction held 8 bases outside the gene matches. CDR3 in amino acids: CASSSSGQFNTF. CDR3 in DNA: TGCGCCAGCAGCTCATCGGGACAGTTCAACACCTTC.

The sample holds one count of this clone. This chain connects TRBV7-9 to TRBJ2-1; 16 bases match TRBD2. Germline CDR1 is SEHNR and CDR2 is FQNEAQ (reference sequence). CDR3 length: 17 residues. V gave up 5 bases and J gave up 7 bases; unmatched junction bases: 8. The CDR3 DNA sequence: TGTGCCAGCAGCCCCCCGGGACTAGCGGGGGGGGTGAATGAGCAGTTCTTC. Amino acid sequence: CASSPPGLAGGVNEQFF. The complete variable domain, with remaining parts taken from reference TRBV7-9 and TRBJ2-1, reads DTGVSQNPRHKITKRGQNVTFRCDPISEHNRLYWYRQTLGQGPEFLTYFQNEAQLEKSRLLSDRFSAERPKGSFSTLEIQRTEQGDSAMYLCASSPPGLAGGVNEQFFGPGTRLTVL.

CDR3 bases: TGTGCCACCAGTGCGCGGGGGACTTTGAACACTGAAGCTTTCTTT. Translating it yields CATSARGTLNTEAFF. The chain recombines TRBV24-1 with TRBJ1-1, with D possibly TRBD1 on 5 matching bases. CDR1 and CDR2 (germline): KGHDR, SFDVKD. V gave up 5 bases and J gave up 0 bases, with 12 bases separating them. The CDR3 has 15 amino acids.

The CDR3 protein is CASSLVPGNYGYTF. CDR3 DNA sequence: TGTGCCAGCAGCTTAGTTCCGGGGAACTATGGCTACACCTTC. The V call is TRBV7-9, the J call TRBJ1-2; D gene uncertain. Per the germline V gene, CDR1 is SEHNR and CDR2 is FQNEAQ (reference sequence). The V end lost 1 base, the J end lost 2 bases, and 8 bases lay between the germline ends. This CDR3 has 14 amino acids.

The chain carries TRBV5-5 and TRBJ1-5, with D perhaps TRBD1 (6 bases). The CDR3 is 16 amino acids. The V and J ends lost 4 bases and 1 base respectively, with 15 bases between them. Germline values: CDR1 SGHKS, CDR2 YYEKEE (reference sequence). The CDR3 bases are TGTGCCAGCAGCCCGGTGGGTAGGGGGAGCAATCAGCCCCAGCATTTT. This sequence encodes CASSPVGRGSNQPQHF. Combining the CDR3 with reference TRBV5-5 and TRBJ1-5 gives the whole variable domain DAGVTQSPTHLIKTRGQQVTLRCSPISGHKSVSWYQQVLGQGPQFIFQYYEKEERGRGNFPDRFSARQFPNYSSELNVNALLLGDSALYLCASSPVGRGSNQPQHFGDGTRLSIL.

This rearrangement joins TRBV3-1 (or the pseudogene TRBV3-2) to TRBJ1-6; D is unclear. The CDR3 is 13 residues long. CDR1 is LGHDT, CDR2 YNNKEL, per germline (reference sequence). V dropped 4 bases and J dropped 7 bases, with 8 bases sitting between them. The CDR3 sequence: CASSPYENSPLHF. In nucleotides, the CDR3 is TGTGCCAGCAGCCCCTACGAGAATTCACCCCTCCACTTT.

The V call is TRBV19, the J call TRBJ1-5, with D possibly matching TRBD1 (6 bases). The CDR3 loop spans 15 amino acids. Trimming removed 3 bases at V and 3 bases at J, with 12 bases between. Germline V lookup: CDR1 LNHDA, CDR2 SQIVND (reference sequence). The CDR3 DNA sequence: TGTGCCAGTAGTATGAACAGGGTGCCCAATCAGCCCCAGCATTTT. Protein product: CASSMNRVPNQPQHF.

The genes are TRBV7-9 and TRBJ1-6, with TRBD1 matching over 7 bases. J was trimmed by 5 bases and V by 1 base; bases with no gene match: 2. The CDR3 is 15 residues long. The V gene's germline CDR1 is SEHNR and CDR2 FQNEAQ (reference sequence). CDR3 sequence: CASSLVGGHNSPLHF. The CDR3, as DNA: TGTGCCAGCAGCTTAGTAGGGGGCCATAATTCACCCCTCCACTTT.

This clone came up a few times. The chain couples TRBV7-9 to TRBJ2-5; the match to TRBD1 covers 9 bases. J gave up 1 base and V 8 bases, and 2 bases lay outside the gene matches. This CDR3 is built from 13 residues. Germline V gene lookup returns CDR1 SEHNR and CDR2 FQNEAQ (reference sequence). CDR3 DNA sequence: TGTGCCAGCTCGGGACAGGGCCAAGAGACCCAGTACTTC. Encoded protein: CASSGQGQETQYF.

V usage is TRBV7-2 and J usage is TRBJ2-3, with D possibly being TRBD2 (6 bases). The CDR3 is 16 amino acids. Deletions cut 2 bases from V and 4 bases from J, with 16 bases between. The V gene's germline CDR1 is SGHTA and CDR2 FQGNSA. As DNA, the CDR3 is TGTGCCAGCAGCTTAAGCTCGACTAGATCGGCAGATACGCAGTATTTT. Residues: CASSLSSTRSADTQYF.